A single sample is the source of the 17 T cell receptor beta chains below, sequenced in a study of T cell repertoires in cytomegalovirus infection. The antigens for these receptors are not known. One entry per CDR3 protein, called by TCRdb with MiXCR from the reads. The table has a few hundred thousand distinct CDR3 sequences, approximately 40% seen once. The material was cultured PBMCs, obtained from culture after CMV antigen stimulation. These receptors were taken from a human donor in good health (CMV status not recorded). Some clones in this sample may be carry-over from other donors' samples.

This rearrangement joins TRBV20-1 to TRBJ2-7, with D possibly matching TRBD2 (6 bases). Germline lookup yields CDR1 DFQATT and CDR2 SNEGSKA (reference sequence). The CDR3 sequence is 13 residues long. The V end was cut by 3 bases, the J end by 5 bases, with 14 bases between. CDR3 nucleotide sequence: TGCAGTGCTAGTTTCGGCGGGGACGACGAGCAGTACTTC. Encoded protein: CSASFGGDDEQYF.

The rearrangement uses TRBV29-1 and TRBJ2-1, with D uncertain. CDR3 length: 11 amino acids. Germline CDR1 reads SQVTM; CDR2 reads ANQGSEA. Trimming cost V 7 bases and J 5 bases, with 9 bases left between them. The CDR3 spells CSGDGNNEQFF. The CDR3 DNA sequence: TGCAGCGGGGATGGGAACAATGAGCAGTTCTTC.

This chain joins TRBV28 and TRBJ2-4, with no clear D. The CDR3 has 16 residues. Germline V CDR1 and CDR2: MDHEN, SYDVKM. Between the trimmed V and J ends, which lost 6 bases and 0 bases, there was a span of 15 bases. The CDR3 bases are TGTGCCAGCAGCGGATATACCTCCCCAGCCAAAAACATTCAGTACTTC. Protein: CASSGYTSPAKNIQYF.

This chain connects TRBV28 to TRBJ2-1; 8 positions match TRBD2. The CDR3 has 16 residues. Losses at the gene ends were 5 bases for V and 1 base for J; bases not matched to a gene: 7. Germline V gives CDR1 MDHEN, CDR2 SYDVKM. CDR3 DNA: TGTGCCAGCAGTCTGGCGGGGGGACGGTCCTACAATGAGCAGTTCTTC. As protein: CASSLAGGRSYNEQFF. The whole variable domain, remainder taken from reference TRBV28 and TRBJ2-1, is DVKVTQSSRYLVKRTGEKVFLECVQDMDHENMFWYRQDPGLGLRLIYFSYDVKMKEKGDIPEGYSVSREKKERFSLILESASTNQTSMYLCASSLAGGRSYNEQFFGPGTRLTVL.

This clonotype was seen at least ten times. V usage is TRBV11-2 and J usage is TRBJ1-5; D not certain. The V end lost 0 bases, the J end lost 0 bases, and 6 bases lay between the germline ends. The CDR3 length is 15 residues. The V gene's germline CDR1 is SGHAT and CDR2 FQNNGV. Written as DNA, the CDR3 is TGTGCCAGCAGCTTAGAGGGGAATAGCAATCAGCCCCAGCATTTT. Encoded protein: CASSLEGNSNQPQHF.

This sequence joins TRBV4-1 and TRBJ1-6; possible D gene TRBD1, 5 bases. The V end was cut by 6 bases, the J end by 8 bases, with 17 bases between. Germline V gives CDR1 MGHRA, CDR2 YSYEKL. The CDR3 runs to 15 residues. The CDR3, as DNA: TGCGCCAGCAGGGCCCAGGCTCTAGGGGATTCACCCCTCCACTTT. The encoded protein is CASRAQALGDSPLHF.

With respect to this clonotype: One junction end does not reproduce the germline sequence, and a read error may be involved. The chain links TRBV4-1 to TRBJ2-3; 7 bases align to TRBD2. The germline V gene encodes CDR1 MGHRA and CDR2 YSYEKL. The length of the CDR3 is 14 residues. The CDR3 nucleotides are TGCGCCAACAGCCAACCGGGGGGAAGAGATACGCAGTATTTT. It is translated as CANSQPGGRDTQYF.

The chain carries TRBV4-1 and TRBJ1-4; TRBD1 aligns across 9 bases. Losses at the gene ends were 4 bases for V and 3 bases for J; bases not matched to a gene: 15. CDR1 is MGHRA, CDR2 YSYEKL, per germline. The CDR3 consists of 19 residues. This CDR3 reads CASSPTRDRAFYANEKLFF. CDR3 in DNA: TGCGCCAGCAGCCCTACCAGGGACAGGGCCTTCTATGCTAATGAAAAACTGTTTTTT.

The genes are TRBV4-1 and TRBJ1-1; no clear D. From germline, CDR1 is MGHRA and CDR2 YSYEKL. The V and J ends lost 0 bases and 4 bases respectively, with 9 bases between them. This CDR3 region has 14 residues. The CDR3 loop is CASSQDKASTEAFF. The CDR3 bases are TGCGCCAGCAGCCAAGATAAGGCAAGCACTGAAGCTTTCTTT.

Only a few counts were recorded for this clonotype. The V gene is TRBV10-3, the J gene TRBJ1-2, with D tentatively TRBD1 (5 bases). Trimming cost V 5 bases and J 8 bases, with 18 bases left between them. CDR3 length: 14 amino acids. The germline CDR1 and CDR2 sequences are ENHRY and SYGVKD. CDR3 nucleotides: TGTGCCATCAGTATTGATCGAACGACAGTAGGCTACACCTTC. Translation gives CAISIDRTTVGYTF.

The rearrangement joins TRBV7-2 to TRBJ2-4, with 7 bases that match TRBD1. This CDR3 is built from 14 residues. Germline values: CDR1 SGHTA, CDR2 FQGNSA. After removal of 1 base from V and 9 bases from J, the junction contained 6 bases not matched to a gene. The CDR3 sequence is CASSLGGDSGIQYF. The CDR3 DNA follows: TGTGCCAGCAGCTTAGGTGGGGACAGTGGCATTCAGTACTTC.

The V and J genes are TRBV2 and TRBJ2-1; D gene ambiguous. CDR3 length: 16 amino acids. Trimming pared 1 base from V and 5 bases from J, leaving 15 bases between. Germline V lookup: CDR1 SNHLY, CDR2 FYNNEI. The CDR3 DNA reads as TGTGCCAGCAGTGAAGAGGGTTTATCCTCTAACAATGAGCAGTTCTTC. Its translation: CASSEEGLSSNNEQFF. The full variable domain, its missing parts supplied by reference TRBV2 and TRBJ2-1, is EPEVTQTPSHQVTQMGQEVILRCVPISNHLYFYWYRQILGQKVEFLVSFYNNEISEKSEIFDDQFSVERPDGSNFTLKIRSTKLEDSAMYFCASSEEGLSSNNEQFFGPGTRLTVL.

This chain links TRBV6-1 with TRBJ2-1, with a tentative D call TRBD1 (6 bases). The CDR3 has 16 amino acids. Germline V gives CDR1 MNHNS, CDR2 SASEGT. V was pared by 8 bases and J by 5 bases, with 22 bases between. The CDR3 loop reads CASRISIIDRNNEQFF. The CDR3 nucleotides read TGTGCCAGCCGAATATCTATAATCGACAGGAACAATGAGCAGTTCTTC.

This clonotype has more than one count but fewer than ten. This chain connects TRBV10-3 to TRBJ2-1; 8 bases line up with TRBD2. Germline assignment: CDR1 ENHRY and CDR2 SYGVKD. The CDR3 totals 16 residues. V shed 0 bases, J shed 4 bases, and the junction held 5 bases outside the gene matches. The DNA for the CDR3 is TGTGCCATCAGTGAGTCTTCTAGCGGGCCTTACAATGAGCAGTTCTTC. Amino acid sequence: CAISESSSGPYNEQFF.

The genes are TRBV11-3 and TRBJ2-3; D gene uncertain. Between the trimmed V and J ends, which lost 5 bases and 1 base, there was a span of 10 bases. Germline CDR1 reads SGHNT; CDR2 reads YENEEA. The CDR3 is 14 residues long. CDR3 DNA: TGTGCCAGCAGCGGAGAGGTTGGCACAGATACGCAGTATTTT. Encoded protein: CASSGEVGTDTQYF. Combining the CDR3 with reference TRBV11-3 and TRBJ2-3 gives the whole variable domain EAGVVQSPRYKIIEKKQPVAFWCNPISGHNTLYWYLQNLGQGPELLIRYENEEAVDDSQLPKDRFSAERLKGVDSTLKIQPAELGDSAVYLCASSGEVGTDTQYFGPGTRLTVL.

The CDR3 here is CASSEASFGTKLFF. The CDR3 bases are TGTGCCAGCAGTGAAGCAAGTTTCGGGACAAAACTGTTTTTT. V and J are TRBV6-1 and TRBJ1-4, with D perhaps TRBD1 (5 bases). The germline CDR1 and CDR2 sequences are MNHNS and SASEGT. Trimming took 0 bases from V and 10 from J, leaving 12 bases between them. The length of the CDR3 is 14 residues.

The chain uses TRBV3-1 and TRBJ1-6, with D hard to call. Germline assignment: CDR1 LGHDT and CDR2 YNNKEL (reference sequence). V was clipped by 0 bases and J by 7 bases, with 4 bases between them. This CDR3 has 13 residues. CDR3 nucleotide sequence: TGTGCCAGCAGCCAAGATTACAATTCACCCCTCCACTTT. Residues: CASSQDYNSPLHF.